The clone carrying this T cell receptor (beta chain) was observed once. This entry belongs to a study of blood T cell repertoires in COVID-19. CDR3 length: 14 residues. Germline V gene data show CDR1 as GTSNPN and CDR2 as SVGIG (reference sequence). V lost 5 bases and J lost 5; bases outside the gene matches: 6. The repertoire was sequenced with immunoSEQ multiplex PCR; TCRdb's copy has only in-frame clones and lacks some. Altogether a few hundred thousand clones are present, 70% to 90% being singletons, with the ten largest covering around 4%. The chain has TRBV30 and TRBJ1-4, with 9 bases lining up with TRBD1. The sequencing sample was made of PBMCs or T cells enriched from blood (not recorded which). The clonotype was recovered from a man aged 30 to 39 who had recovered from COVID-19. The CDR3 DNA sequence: TGTGCCTGGGGGAGGGGGACAGGGAATGAAAAACTGTTTTTT. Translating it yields CAWGRGTGNEKLFF.